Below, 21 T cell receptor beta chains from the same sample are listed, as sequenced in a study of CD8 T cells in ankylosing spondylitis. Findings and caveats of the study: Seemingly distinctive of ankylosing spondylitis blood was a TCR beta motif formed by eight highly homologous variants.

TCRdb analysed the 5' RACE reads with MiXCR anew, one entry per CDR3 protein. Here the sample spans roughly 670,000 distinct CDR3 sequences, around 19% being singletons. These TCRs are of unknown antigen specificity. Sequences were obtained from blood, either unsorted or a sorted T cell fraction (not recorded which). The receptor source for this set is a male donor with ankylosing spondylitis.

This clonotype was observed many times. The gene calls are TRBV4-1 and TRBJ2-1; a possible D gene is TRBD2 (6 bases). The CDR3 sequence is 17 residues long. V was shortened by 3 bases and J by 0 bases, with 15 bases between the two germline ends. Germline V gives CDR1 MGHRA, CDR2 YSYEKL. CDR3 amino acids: CASSQDASASSYNEQFF. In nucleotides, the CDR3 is TGCGCCAGCAGCCAGGACGCTAGCGCGAGCTCCTACAATGAGCAGTTCTTC.

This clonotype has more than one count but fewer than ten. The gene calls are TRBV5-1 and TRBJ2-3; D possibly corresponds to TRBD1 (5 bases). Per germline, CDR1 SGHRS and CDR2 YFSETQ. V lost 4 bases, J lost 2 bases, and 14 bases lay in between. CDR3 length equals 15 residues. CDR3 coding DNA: TGCGCCAGCAGCATCACAGGTTCCCCCACAGATACGCAGTATTTT. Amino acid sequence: CASSITGSPTDTQYF.

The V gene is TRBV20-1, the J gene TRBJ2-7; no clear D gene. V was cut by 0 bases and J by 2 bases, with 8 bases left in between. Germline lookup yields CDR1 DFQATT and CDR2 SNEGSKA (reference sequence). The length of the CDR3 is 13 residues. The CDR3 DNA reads TGCAGTGCTAGAGAACTGGGCGCCTACGAGCAGTACTTC. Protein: CSARELGAYEQYF.

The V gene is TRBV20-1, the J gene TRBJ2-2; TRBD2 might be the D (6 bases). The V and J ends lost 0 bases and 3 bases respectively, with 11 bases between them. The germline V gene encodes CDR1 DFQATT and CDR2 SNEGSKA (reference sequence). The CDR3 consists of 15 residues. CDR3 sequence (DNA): TGCAGTGCTAGAGAGGGGGGACCCTACACCGGGGAGCTGTTTTTT. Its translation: CSAREGGPYTGELFF.

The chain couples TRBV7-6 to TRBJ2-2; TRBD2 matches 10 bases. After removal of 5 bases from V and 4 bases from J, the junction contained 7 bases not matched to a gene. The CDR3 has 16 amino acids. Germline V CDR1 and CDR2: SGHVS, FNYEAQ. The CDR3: CASSPRTSGGTGELFF. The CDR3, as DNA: TGTGCCAGCAGCCCCCGGACTAGCGGAGGCACCGGGGAGCTGTTTTTT. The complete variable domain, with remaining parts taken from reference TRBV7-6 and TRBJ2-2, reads GAGVSQSPRYKVTKRGQDVALRCDPISGHVSLYWYRQALGQGPEFLTYFNYEAQQDKSGLPNDRFSAERPEGSISTLTIQRTEQRDSAMYRCASSPRTSGGTGELFFGEGSRLTVL.

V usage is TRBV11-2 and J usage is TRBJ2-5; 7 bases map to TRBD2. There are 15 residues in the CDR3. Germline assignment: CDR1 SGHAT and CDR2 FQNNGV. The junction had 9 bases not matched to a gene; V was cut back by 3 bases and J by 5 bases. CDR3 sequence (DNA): TGTGCCAGCAGCTTGGACGGGGAGGGAGGGGAGACCCAGTACTTC. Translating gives CASSLDGEGGETQYF.

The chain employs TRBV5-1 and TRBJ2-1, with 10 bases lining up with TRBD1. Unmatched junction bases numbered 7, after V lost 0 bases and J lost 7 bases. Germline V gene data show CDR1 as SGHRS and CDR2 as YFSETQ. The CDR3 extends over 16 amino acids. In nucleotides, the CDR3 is TGCGCCAGCAGCTTGGCGGGGACAGGGGAAGGAAATGAGCAGTTCTTC. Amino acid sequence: CASSLAGTGEGNEQFF.

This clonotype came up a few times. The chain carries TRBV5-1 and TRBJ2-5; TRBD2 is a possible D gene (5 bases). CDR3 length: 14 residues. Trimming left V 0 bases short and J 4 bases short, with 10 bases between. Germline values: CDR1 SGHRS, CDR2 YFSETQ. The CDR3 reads CASSLVVGGETQYF. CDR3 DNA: TGCGCCAGCAGCTTGGTGGTAGGAGGAGAGACCCAGTACTTC. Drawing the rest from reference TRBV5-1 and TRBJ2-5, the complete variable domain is KAGVTQTPRYLIKTRGQQVTLSCSPISGHRSVSWYQQTPGQGLQFLFEYFSETQRNKGNFPGRFSGRQFSNSRSEMNVSTLELGDSALYLCASSLVVGGETQYFGPGTRLLVL.

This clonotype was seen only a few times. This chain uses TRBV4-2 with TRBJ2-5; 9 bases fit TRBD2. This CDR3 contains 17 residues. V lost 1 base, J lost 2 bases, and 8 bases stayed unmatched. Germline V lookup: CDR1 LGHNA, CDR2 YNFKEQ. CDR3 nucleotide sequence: TGTGCCAGCAGCCAAGGGGGACTAGCAGGAAATCAAGAGACCCAGTACTTC. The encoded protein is CASSQGGLAGNQETQYF.

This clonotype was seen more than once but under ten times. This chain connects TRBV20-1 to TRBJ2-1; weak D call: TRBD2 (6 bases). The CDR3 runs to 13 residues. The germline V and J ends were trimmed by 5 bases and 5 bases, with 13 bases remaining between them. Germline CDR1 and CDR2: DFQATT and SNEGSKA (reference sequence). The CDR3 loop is CSAFSGFHNEQFF. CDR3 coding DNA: TGCAGTGCTTTTAGCGGTTTCCACAATGAGCAGTTCTTC.

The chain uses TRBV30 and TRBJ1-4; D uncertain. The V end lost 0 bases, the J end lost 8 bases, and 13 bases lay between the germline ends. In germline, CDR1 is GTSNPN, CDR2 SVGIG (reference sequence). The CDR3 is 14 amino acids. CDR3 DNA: TGTGCCTGGAGTGTACTCGGCAGCGACGAAAAACTGTTTTTT. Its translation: CAWSVLGSDEKLFF.

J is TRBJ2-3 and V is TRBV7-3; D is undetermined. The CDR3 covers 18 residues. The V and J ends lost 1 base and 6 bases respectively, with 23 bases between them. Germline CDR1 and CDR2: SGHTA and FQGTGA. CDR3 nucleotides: TGTGCCAGCAGCTTAAGGTCGGCCACGCTCTCATACCCCGATACGCAGTATTTT. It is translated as CASSLRSATLSYPDTQYF.

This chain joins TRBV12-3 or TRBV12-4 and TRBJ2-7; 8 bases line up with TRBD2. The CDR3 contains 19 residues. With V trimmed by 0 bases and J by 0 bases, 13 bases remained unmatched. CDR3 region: CASSLAVGRAGELSYEQYF. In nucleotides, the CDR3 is TGTGCCAGCAGTTTAGCGGTTGGTCGAGCGGGAGAGCTCTCCTACGAGCAGTACTTC.

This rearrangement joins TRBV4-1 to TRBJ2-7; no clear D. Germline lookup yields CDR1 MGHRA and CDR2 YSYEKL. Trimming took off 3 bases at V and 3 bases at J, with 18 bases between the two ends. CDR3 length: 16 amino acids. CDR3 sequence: CASSHPAQSQYYEQYF. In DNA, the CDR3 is TGCGCCAGCAGCCACCCAGCCCAATCTCAATACTACGAGCAGTACTTC.

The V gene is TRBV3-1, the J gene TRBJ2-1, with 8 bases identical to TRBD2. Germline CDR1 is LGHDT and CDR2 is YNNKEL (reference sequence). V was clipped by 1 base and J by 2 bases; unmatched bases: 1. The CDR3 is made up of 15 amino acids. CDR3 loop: CASSQGGGTYNEQFF. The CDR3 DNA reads TGTGCCAGCAGCCAAGGCGGGGGGACCTACAATGAGCAGTTCTTC.

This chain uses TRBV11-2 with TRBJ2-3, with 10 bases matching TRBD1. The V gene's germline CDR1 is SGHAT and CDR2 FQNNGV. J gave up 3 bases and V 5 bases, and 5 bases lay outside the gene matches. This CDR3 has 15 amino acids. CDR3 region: CASSPGTGETDTQYF. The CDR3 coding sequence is TGTGCCAGCAGCCCCGGGACAGGGGAAACAGATACGCAGTATTTT.

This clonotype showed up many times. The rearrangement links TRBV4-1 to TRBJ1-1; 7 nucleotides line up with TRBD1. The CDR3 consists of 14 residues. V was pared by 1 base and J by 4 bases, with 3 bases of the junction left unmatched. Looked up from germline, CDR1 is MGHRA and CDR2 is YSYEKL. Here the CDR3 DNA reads TGCGCCAGCAGCCAAGGGCAGGGGGGCACTGAAGCTTTCTTT. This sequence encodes CASSQGQGGTEAFF.

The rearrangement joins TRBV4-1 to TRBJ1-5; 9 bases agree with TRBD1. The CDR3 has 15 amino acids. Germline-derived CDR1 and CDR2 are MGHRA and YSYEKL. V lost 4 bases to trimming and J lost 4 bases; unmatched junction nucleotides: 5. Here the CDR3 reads CASSRAGQGNQPQHF. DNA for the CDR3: TGCGCCAGCAGCCGGGCGGGACAGGGTAATCAGCCCCAGCATTTT.

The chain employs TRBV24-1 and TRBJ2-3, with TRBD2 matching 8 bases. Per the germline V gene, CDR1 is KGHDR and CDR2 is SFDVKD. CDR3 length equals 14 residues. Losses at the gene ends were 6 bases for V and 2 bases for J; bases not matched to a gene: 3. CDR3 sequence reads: CATSKAGATDTQYF. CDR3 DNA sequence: TGTGCCACCAGTAAAGCGGGAGCCACAGATACGCAGTATTTT.

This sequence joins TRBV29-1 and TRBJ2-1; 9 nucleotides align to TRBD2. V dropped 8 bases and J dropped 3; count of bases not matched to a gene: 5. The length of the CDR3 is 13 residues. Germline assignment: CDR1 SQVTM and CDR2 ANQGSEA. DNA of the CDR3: TGCAGCCCCTGGCGGGAGGGCTACAATGAGCAGTTCTTC. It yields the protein CSPWREGYNEQFF.

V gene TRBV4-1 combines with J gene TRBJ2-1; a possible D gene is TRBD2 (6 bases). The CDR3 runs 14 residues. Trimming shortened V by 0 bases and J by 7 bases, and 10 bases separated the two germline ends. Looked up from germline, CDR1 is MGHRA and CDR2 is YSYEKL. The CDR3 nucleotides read TGCGCCAGCAGCCAAGAAAGGAGGGAAAATGAGCAGTTCTTC. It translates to CASSQERRENEQFF.